The 30 T cell receptor delta chains reported below all come from one sample, sequenced in a study of γδ T cells in repeated Plasmodium falciparum infection. TCRdb reanalyzed the multiplex PCR reads using CATT. Among approximately 93,000 delta-chain clones listed, 0.85% to 1% were seen once. Vgamma9/Vdelta2+ and Vdelta2-negative gammadelta T cells were flow-sorted from PBMC for bulk sequencing. The source material was gamma-delta T cells from blood. The source of these receptors is a pool of human donors (malaria-infected and uninfected, not separated).

This clone appeared a few times. TCRdb pairs this DNA with a much larger clone's protein that differs at residue 7, likely a read error; the protein shown was translated from the DNA. CDR3 loop: CACDTVRGMYTDKLIF. The CDR3 DNA reads TGTGCCTGTGACACCGTCAGGGGGATGTACACCGATAAACTCATCTTT. The gene calls are TRDV2 and TRDJ1; 7 bases are shared with TRDD3. The J gene was missing in TCRdb and was found by matching the end of the DNA to germline. Germline V lookup: CDR1 GEAIGNYY, CDR2 EKD. With 0 bases clipped from V and 0 bases from J, the junction kept 6 bases outside the gene matches. The CDR3 covers 16 residues.

In regard to this clone: TCRdb lists the protein of a much larger clone for this DNA, which differs at residue 11, so this is likely a read error; the protein given here is translated from the DNA itself. Called V gene: TRDV1; the J gene was not called. The germline gives CDR1 TSWWSYY, CDR2 QGS. CDR3 length: 12 amino acids. CDR3 residues: CALGAVSQKLTF. CDR3 DNA sequence: TGTGCTCTTGGGGCCGTTTCCCAAAAACTCACCTTT.

This clone was recorded a few times. This DNA translates differently at residue 5 from the TCRdb protein, which is that of a much larger clone; a read error is likely, and the protein shown is the DNA's own translation. This sequence joins TRDV1 and TRDJ1; 12 bases line up with TRDD3. V trimming: 8 bases; J trimming: 2 bases; junction bases outside the gene matches: 18. Germline-derived CDR1 and CDR2 are TSWWSYY and QGS. The CDR3 spans 19 residues. The CDR3: CALLVLRWTGGYSTDKLIF. Written as DNA, the CDR3 is TGTGCTCTTCTCGTCCTACGATGGACTGGGGGATACTCTACCGATAAACTCATCTTT.

About this clone: This sequence is one base from a far larger clone and is likely a read error. The sample carries other DNA sequences with the same CDR3. This chain uses TRDV2 with TRDJ1, with 9 bases fitting TRDD3. TCRdb records no J gene; here it was assigned by comparing the DNA to germline. The germline V gene encodes CDR1 GEAIGNYY and CDR2 EKD. The CDR3 is made up of 19 amino acids. CDR3 sequence (DNA): TGCGCCTGTGACACTGGGGGACCCGCCGAGGGACGGATCACCGATAAACTCATCTTT. This gives the protein CACDTGGPAEGRITDKLIF.

This clone was counted only a few times. TCRdb lists the protein of a much larger clone for this DNA, which differs at residue 17, so this is likely a read error; the protein given here is translated from the DNA itself. Called V gene: TRDV1; the J gene was not called; the D call in the table, TRDD3, was not verified against the DNA. CDR3 size: 18 residues. Germline CDR1 and CDR2: TSWWSYY and QGS. The CDR3 region has the DNA TGTGCTCTTGGGGAACTTGACCCCTTCCTACGGCACACCGATAAACTCACCTTT. Encoded protein: CALGELDPFLRHTDKLTF.

About this clone itself: This DNA translates differently at residue 10 from the TCRdb protein, which is that of a much larger clone; a read error is likely, and the protein shown is the DNA's own translation. The chain employs TRDV2 and TRDJ1; perhaps TRDD3 as D (6 bases). CDR1 GEAIGNYY and CDR2 EKD come from the germline V gene. The CDR3 is 20 amino acids. With 4 bases removed from V and 6 bases from J, the gap between germline ends came to 35 bases. Here the CDR3 reads CACDTQLRLLKGMGVNKLIF. In DNA, the CDR3 is TGTGCCTGTGATACGCAGCTCCGCCTACTCAAGGGGATGGGGGTAAATAAACTCATCTTT.

This clone showed up just a few times. This DNA's translation and the protein TCRdb lists, from a much larger clone, do not match at residue 3, likely due to a read error; the protein shown is translated from the DNA. This sequence joins TRDV2 and TRDJ1, with 9 bases identical to TRDD3. TCRdb supplies no J gene; here it was assigned by aligning the nucleotide sequence to germline. The germline CDR1 and CDR2 sequences are GEAIGNYY and EKD. This CDR3 comprises 18 residues. This CDR3 reads CAGDTLNLGDLGADKLIF. In DNA, the CDR3 is TGTGCCGGTGACACCCTAAATCTGGGGGATTTAGGGGCCGATAAACTCATCTTT.

This clone has at least ten counts. The junction differs from germline at one of its ends, possibly a read error. Other DNA sequences in this specimen translate into the identical CDR3. In DNA form, the CDR3 reads TGTGCCTGTGACACCCTAATACTGGGGGATACCGGTAAACTCATCTTT. This sequence encodes CACDTLILGDTGKLIF. The chain joins TRDV2 to TRDJ1; 12 nucleotides line up with TRDD3. The germline gives CDR1 GEAIGNYY, CDR2 EKD. The CDR3 sequence is 16 residues long.

Note on this clone: This likely came from a read error, as a far larger clone is one base away. Different DNA sequences within this sample yield the same CDR3. The chain recombines TRDV1 with TRDJ1, with 10 bases that match TRDD3. This CDR3 has 20 residues. Germline V lookup: CDR1 TSWWSYY, CDR2 QGS. As DNA, the CDR3 is TGCGCTCTTGGGGAACCAAGGCGCTTTACTGGGGGATTCTACACCGATAAACTCATCTTT. Its translation: CALGEPRRFTGGFYTDKLIF.

Concerning this clone itself: A far larger clone differs by one base, so this is likely a read error. Other DNA variants within this sample encode the same CDR3. The gene calls are TRDV2 and TRDJ1; D is unclear. The J gene is absent in TCRdb and was assigned here via DNA matching to germline. Germline CDR1 and CDR2: GEAIGNYY and EKD. There are 19 residues in the CDR3. Written as DNA, the CDR3 is TGTGCTTGTGACACGATAGACCGTAAACAGTATTCAGTGACCGATAAACTCATCTTT. Protein sequence: CACDTIDRKQYSVTDKLIF.

About this clone: TCRdb attributes to this sequence the protein of a much larger clone, which differs from the DNA translation at residue 15; a read error is likely, and the protein displayed is translated from the DNA. This sequence joins TRDV2 and TRDJ1; TRDD3 aligns across 7 bases. The J gene comes from matching the DNA to germline here; TCRdb lacks it. The CDR3 is 18 residues long. Germline V CDR1 and CDR2: GEAIGNYY, EKD. In nucleotides, the CDR3 is TGTGCCTGTGACCAAAATGGCCCAACTGGGGTGGACACCGATAGACTCATCTTT. Translation: CACDQNGPTGVDTDRLIF.

This clone was observed at least ten times. TCRdb lists the protein of a much larger clone for this DNA, which differs at residue 13, so this is likely a read error; the protein given here is translated from the DNA itself. V and J are TRDV1 and TRDJ1, with a weak D call TRDD3 (5 bases). No J gene was available from TCRdb, and it was assigned here by a germline match of the DNA. The CDR3 runs to 19 residues. The V and J ends lost 7 bases and 4 bases respectively, with 31 bases between them. Per the germline V gene, CDR1 is TSWWSYY and CDR2 is QGS. The CDR3 region has the DNA TGTGCTCTTGCCCTCCCACCCTTATACGGGACTGAGTGTATCGATAAACTCATCTTT. It translates to CALALPPLYGTECIDKLIF.

Comment on this clone: TCRdb shows a much larger clone's protein in place of this DNA's translation, and the two differ at residue 11, likely through a read error; the protein shown is translated from the DNA. The chain is built from TRDV1 and TRDJ1, with D perhaps matching TRDD2 (5 bases). Trimming shortened V by 4 bases and J by 8 bases, and 20 bases separated the two germline ends. CDR1 TSWWSYY and CDR2 QGS come from the germline V gene. There are 15 residues in the CDR3. The CDR3 is CALGAPSCTIRKLIF. Written as DNA, the CDR3 is TGTGCTCTTGGGGCCCCTTCGTGCACGATAAGAAAACTCATCTTT.

This clone showed up just a few times. The protein held in TCRdb is that of a much larger clone and does not match this DNA's translation at residue 19, likely because of a read error; the protein shown is translated from the DNA. V is TRDV1 and J is TRDJ1; 10 nucleotides line up with TRDD3. The length of the CDR3 is 22 residues. From germline, CDR1 is TSWWSYY and CDR2 QGS. The CDR3 loop is CALGEPPSGGDTRGRGTDTLIF. Here the CDR3 DNA reads TGTGCTCTTGGGGAACCCCCTTCGGGGGGGGATACGCGTGGACGAGGGACCGATACACTCATCTTT.

A word on this clone: This sequence is one base from a far larger clone and is likely a read error. Additional DNA sequences in this sample encode the identical CDR3. Called V gene: TRDV2; the J gene was not called; TRDD3 was called by the table and not checked on the DNA. The CDR3 contains 16 residues. Per the germline V gene, CDR1 is GEAIGNYY and CDR2 is EKD. CDR3 nucleotide sequence: TGTGCCTGTTCTACTGGGGATACGCAGTGCACCGATAAGCTCATCTTT. Translating gives CACSTGDTQCTDKLIF.

Turning to this clone: A read error likely explains why the TCRdb protein, taken from a much larger clone, differs from this DNA's translation at residue 20; the protein shown is translated from the DNA. CDR3 DNA: TGTGCTCTTGGGGAACCTGAAGTTCCTAACCGTCTGGGGGATCCGGGGTACACCGATAGACTCATCTTT. This codes for CALGEPEVPNRLGDPGYTDRLIF. This sequence joins TRDV1 and TRDJ1, with 9 bases identical to TRDD3. In germline, CDR1 is TSWWSYY, CDR2 QGS. This CDR3 spans 23 amino acids.

In the case of this clone: The translation of this DNA and the TCRdb protein of a much larger clone differ at residue 17, probably owing to a read error; the protein shown here is translated from the DNA. The chain carries TRDV1 and TRDJ1, with 10 nucleotides matching TRDD3. TCRdb does not report a J gene; here it was assigned by matching the DNA to germline references. Germline trimming cut 0 bases from V and 3 bases from J; bases unmatched to any gene: 22. The CDR3 totals 22 residues. Germline CDR1 TSWWSYY, CDR2 QGS. CDR3 DNA: TGTGCTCTTGGGGAACTAAGCTACAACGTCTTACTGGGGGATGCTTACGCCGATAAACTCATCTTT. As protein: CALGELSYNVLLGDAYADKLIF.

A remark on this clone: TCRdb's listed protein matches a much larger clone and diverges from this DNA's translation at residue 3, likely through a read error; the protein shown comes from the DNA. The genes are TRDV2 and TRDJ1; 7 bases agree with TRDD3. Because TCRdb records no J gene, it was assigned here through a match of the DNA to germline. Germline values: CDR1 GEAIGNYY, CDR2 EKD. The trim removed 7 bases at V and 0 bases at J, leaving 19 bases unmatched. This CDR3 spans 18 amino acids. CDR3 DNA sequence: TGTGCCTGGGAGCCCCTCTCTACTGGGGTCGGGTACACCGATAAACTCATCTTT. It specifies CAWEPLSTGVGYTDKLIF.

Notes on this clone: A far larger clone is a single base away, which makes a read error likely. This specimen includes other DNA sequences encoding the same CDR3. The J segment was not called; the V segment is TRDV2; the listed D gene, TRDD3, was not tested against the DNA. The CDR3 covers 15 residues. Germline CDR1 is GEAIGNYY and CDR2 is EKD. The CDR3 region is CACDPVGLGDGGLIF. In nucleotides, the CDR3 is TGTGCCTGTGACCCCGTGGGACTGGGGGACGGGGGGCTCATCTTT.

The table lists this clone with a few counts. The protein that TCRdb holds for this DNA derives from a much larger clone and differs from the translated DNA at residue 18, which likely indicates a read error; the protein shown here is translated from the DNA. The CDR3 region is CALGELACSYWGTMKRANKLIF. CDR3 nucleotide sequence: TGTGCTCTTGGGGAACTAGCGTGTTCCTACTGGGGCACTATGAAAAGGGCCAATAAACTCATCTTT. This sequence joins TRDV1 and TRDJ1; the D call may be TRDD2 or TRDD3 (7 bases each). Matching the DNA to germline supplied the J gene, which TCRdb does not give. Germline loops: CDR1 TSWWSYY, CDR2 QGS. The CDR3 contains 22 residues. The V end was cut by 0 bases, the J end by 6 bases, with 35 bases between.

A word on this clone: Translating this DNA gives a protein that differs at residue 16 from the TCRdb one, which belongs to a much larger clone; a read error is likely, and the protein shown is this translation. There is no J gene call, but TRDV1 is given as the V gene; the table's D gene call, TRDD3, was not cross checked with the DNA. Germline V CDR1 and CDR2: TSWWSYY, QGS. The CDR3 sequence is 18 residues long. The DNA of the CDR3 is TGTGCTCTTGGGGAACGATTCAACAGGCTTCCAAGGACCGATAAACCCATCTTT. Encoded protein: CALGERFNRLPRTDKPIF.

This clone showed up many times. TCRdb lists the protein of a much larger clone for this DNA, which differs at residue 12, so this is likely a read error; the protein given here is translated from the DNA itself. V usage is TRDV2 and J usage is TRDJ1, with 12 bases that match TRDD3. The CDR3 length is 20 residues. V dropped 0 bases and J dropped 3; count of bases not matched to a gene: 16. Germline CDR1 GEAIGNYY, CDR2 EKD. CDR3 sequence reads: CACDTVGPGGYGRLSDKLIF. The DNA for the CDR3 is TGTGCCTGTGACACCGTAGGTCCTGGGGGATACGGAAGGCTTTCCGATAAACTCATCTTT.

This clone was seen a few times. TCRdb's listed protein matches a much larger clone and diverges from this DNA's translation at residue 5, likely through a read error; the protein shown comes from the DNA. This sequence joins TRDV1 and TRDJ1; D unresolved. Germline CDR1 reads TSWWSYY; CDR2 reads QGS. V was clipped by 2 bases and J by 6 bases, with 25 bases between them. CDR3 length: 18 amino acids. Here the CDR3 reads CALGEKPFGRYAVNKLIF. DNA of the CDR3: TGTGCTCTTGGGGAAAAACCCTTTGGGAGATATGCCGTGAATAAACTCATCTTT.

This clone was observed a few times. The mismatch at residue 11 between this DNA's translation and the TCRdb protein of a much larger clone likely reflects a read error; the protein shown is translated from the DNA. The rearrangement links TRDV2 to TRDJ1, with 7 nucleotides matching TRDD3. TCRdb gives no J gene; it was assigned here by matching the DNA to germline. The CDR3 loop spans 18 amino acids. V trimming: 6 bases; J trimming: 1 base; junction bases outside the gene matches: 19. Per germline, CDR1 GEAIGNYY and CDR2 EKD. CDR3 in DNA: TGTGCCTGTTTTCCACTTGAGAATGGGGGACCAGTCACCGATAAACTCATCTTT. Translation gives CACFPLENGGPVTDKLIF.

With regard to this clone: The protein TCRdb lists belongs to a much larger clone and differs from this DNA's translation at residue 13, which points to a read error; the protein shown is made from the DNA. The chain couples TRDV1 to TRDJ1; either TRDD2 or TRDD3 may supply D (6 bases each). Germline CDR1 TSWWSYY, CDR2 QGS. V dropped 5 bases and J dropped 7 bases, with 41 bases sitting between them. CDR3 length equals 22 residues. CDR3 sequence reads: CALGIRNVRPTLPGDLRGKLIF. CDR3 bases: TGTGCTCTTGGGATTCGCAACGTCCGTCCTACCTTACCGGGGGACCTAAGAGGTAAACTCATCTTT.

Comments on this clone: TCRdb pairs this DNA with a much larger clone's protein that differs at residue 3, likely a read error; the protein shown was translated from the DNA. The chain joins TRDV2 to TRDJ1; D might be TRDD3 (5 bases). TCRdb offers no J gene call, so here the DNA was matched to germline to obtain one. This CDR3 has 17 residues. Germline V gives CDR1 GEAIGNYY, CDR2 EKD. For the CDR3, the DNA is TGTGCCCGTGACACCGCACCGTCAGGGGGTTACACCGATAAACTCATCTTT. Amino acids: CARDTAPSGGYTDKLIF.

As regards this clone: The TCRdb record carries a much larger clone's protein, which differs from this DNA's translation at residue 4; a read error is the likely cause, and the protein listed here is the DNA translation. The V call is TRDV1, the J call TRDJ1, with 9 bases that match TRDD3. The J gene, not given by TCRdb, was assigned here from a germline match of the nucleotide sequence. The CDR3 is 16 residues long. Germline assignment: CDR1 TSWWSYY and CDR2 QGS. The CDR3 sequence is CALVEPVRRGIPKLIF. The CDR3 nucleotides are TGTGCTCTTGTGGAACCGGTCCGAAGGGGGATACCCAAACTCATCTTT.

This clone turned up a few times. A far larger clone is off by one base, so a read error is likely. The sample holds other DNA sequences that translate to the same CDR3. The rearrangement links TRDV2 to TRDJ2; 13 bases line up with TRDD3. Here the J gene came from matching the DNA to germline, since TCRdb omits it. Germline V gene lookup returns CDR1 GEAIGNYY and CDR2 EKD. The CDR3 runs 19 residues. Here the CDR3 reads CACDTLTTGGYGLTAQLFF. The CDR3 nucleotides are TGTGCCTGCGACACCCTAACGACTGGGGGATACGGCTTGACAGCACAACTCTTCTTT.

This clone was counted only a few times. This DNA translates differently at residue 15 from the TCRdb protein, which is that of a much larger clone; a read error is likely, and the protein shown is the DNA's own translation. The gene calls are TRDV1 and TRDJ1; tentative D call: TRDD2 (5 bases). This CDR3 spans 17 amino acids. Germline CDR1 reads TSWWSYY; CDR2 reads QGS. The CDR3 protein is CALGELLRSELSSKPIF. The CDR3 DNA reads TGTGCTCTTGGGGAACTCCTACGGTCGGAACTGTCTAGCAAACCCATCTTT.

This clone showed up just a few times. TCRdb attributes to this sequence the protein of a much larger clone, which differs from the DNA translation at residue 8; a read error is likely, and the protein displayed is translated from the DNA. CDR3 amino acids: CALEPLGGTGAARLFF. Written as DNA, the CDR3 is TGTGCTCTTGAACCCCTGGGGGGTACCGGAGCAGCACGACTCTTCTTT. The V call is TRDV1, the J call TRDJ2; 7 bases fit TRDD3. Germline matching of the DNA provided the J gene here, since TCRdb leaves it blank. Germline CDR1 is TSWWSYY and CDR2 is QGS. The CDR3 consists of 16 residues.